What follows are 18 T cell receptor beta chains derived from one specimen sequenced in a study of blood T cell repertoires in COVID-19. TCRdb keeps only in-frame clones here, not all; method: immunoSEQ multiplex PCR. The table shows 250,000 or so clones, with 70% to 90% occurring only once. Material: PBMCs or T cells enriched from blood (not recorded which). The receptors were gathered from a man aged 25-45 years who had recovered from COVID-19.

The chain is built from TRBV19 and TRBJ2-1, with 7 bases matching TRBD2. Germline loops: CDR1 LNHDA, CDR2 SQIVND (reference sequence). The CDR3 extends over 14 amino acids. V lost 6 bases to trimming and J lost 8 bases; unmatched junction nucleotides: 10. CDR3 protein: CASRPGGFGYEQFF. The CDR3, as DNA: TGTGCCAGTAGACCGGGGGGATTTGGATATGAGCAGTTCTTC.

J is TRBJ2-2 and V is TRBV6-5, with D tentatively TRBD1 (6 bases). V was shortened by 9 bases and J by 2 bases, with 16 bases between the two germline ends. The length of the CDR3 is 15 residues. Germline V CDR1 and CDR2: MNHEY, SVGAGI. The DNA for the CDR3 is TGTGCCAGTAGCCCGGGACACCAAAACACCGGGGAGCTGTTTTTT. The encoded protein is CASSPGHQNTGELFF.

CDR3: CASSLGLGQLTLNTEAFF. For the CDR3, the DNA is TGTGCCAGCAGCTTGGGCCTTGGACAGCTAACTTTGAACACTGAAGCTTTCTTT. This chain uses TRBV7-9 with TRBJ1-1; TRBD1 is a possible D gene (6 bases). Trimming stripped 3 bases from V and 0 bases from J, with 20 bases between. Per the germline V gene, CDR1 is SEHNR and CDR2 is FQNEAQ (reference sequence). The CDR3 totals 18 residues.

The chain uses TRBV5-4 and TRBJ2-3; 7 positions match TRBD2. CDR3 length: 15 residues. Germline CDR1 is SGHNT and CDR2 is YYREEE (reference sequence). V gave up 0 bases and J gave up 3 bases; unmatched junction bases: 4. The CDR3 nucleotides are TGTGCCAGCAGCTTGGTAGGCGGGAGAACAGATACGCAGTATTTT. Its protein is CASSLVGGRTDTQYF.

The chain links TRBV7-2 to TRBJ1-2; D uncertain. The CDR3 consists of 15 residues. Germline lookup yields CDR1 SGHTA and CDR2 FQGNSA. V dropped 1 base and J dropped 2 bases, with 11 bases sitting between them. The CDR3, as DNA: TGTGCCAGCAGCTTAGATTCAGGTCAGAACTATGGCTACACCTTC. Protein: CASSLDSGQNYGYTF.

The chain has TRBV11-2 and TRBJ1-2; possible D gene TRBD1, 5 bases. Trimming left V 1 base short and J 2 bases short, with 11 bases between. There are 15 residues in the CDR3. In germline, CDR1 is SGHAT, CDR2 FQNNGV. The CDR3 bases are TGTGCCAGCAGCTTAGTGTCAGGGCCCAACTATGGCTACACCTTC. Translated, it gives CASSLVSGPNYGYTF. The whole variable domain, remainder taken from reference TRBV11-2 and TRBJ1-2, is EAGVAQSPRYKIIEKRQSVAFWCNPISGHATLYWYQQILGQGPKLLIQFQNNGVVDDSQLPKDRFSAERLKGVDSTLKIQPAKLEDSAVYLCASSLVSGPNYGYTFGSGTRLTVV.

The chain recombines TRBV6-5 with TRBJ2-7, with D perhaps matching TRBD1 (6 bases). Germline assignment: CDR1 MNHEY and CDR2 SVGAGI. The length of the CDR3 is 13 residues. Trimming removed 5 bases at V and 5 bases at J, with 13 bases between. CDR3 region: CASSRMTGDEQYF. Written as DNA, the CDR3 is TGTGCCAGCAGTCGGATGACAGGAGACGAGCAGTACTTC.

V gene TRBV3-1 (or the pseudogene TRBV3-2) combines with J gene TRBJ1-1; no clear D. Looked up from germline, CDR1 is LGHDT and CDR2 is YNNKEL (reference sequence). The CDR3 sequence is 13 residues long. The ends were cut back, 1 base at V and 10 bases at J, with 13 bases in the middle. For the CDR3, the DNA is TGTGCCAGCAGCCAAGGGACGGTCGGAGGAGCTTTCTTT. Its translation: CASSQGTVGGAFF.

The gene calls are TRBV5-1 and TRBJ2-7, with TRBD2 identical over 8 bases. With 0 bases clipped from V and 2 bases from J, the junction kept 7 bases outside the gene matches. The germline gives CDR1 SGHRS, CDR2 YFSETQ. The CDR3 is made up of 16 amino acids. As DNA, the CDR3 is TGCGCCAGCAGCTTGGACGAAGCGGGAGAACCCTACGAGCAGTACTTC. This sequence encodes CASSLDEAGEPYEQYF.

The chain has TRBV7-9 and TRBJ2-1; maybe TRBD2 (6 bases). Looked up from germline, CDR1 is SEHNR and CDR2 is FQNEAQ (reference sequence). The V and J ends lost 7 bases and 5 bases respectively, with 21 bases between them. The CDR3 has 16 residues. In nucleotides, the CDR3 is TGTGCCAGCACCAGAAGAGTACTAGCAAAAGACAATGAGCAGTTCTTC. Protein sequence: CASTRRVLAKDNEQFF.

The chain carries TRBV28 and TRBJ2-5, with TRBD2 matching over 10 bases. Germline V CDR1 and CDR2: MDHEN, SYDVKM. V lost 8 bases and J lost 6; bases outside the gene matches: 6. The CDR3 has 13 amino acids. The CDR3 DNA is TGTGCCAGCGAACTAGCGGGAACAAAGACCCAGTACTTC. It yields the protein CASELAGTKTQYF.

CDR3 region: CASSSYYREPGNTIYF. The CDR3, as DNA: TGTGCCAGCAGCTCCTATTACAGGGAACCTGGAAACACCATATATTTT. This chain joins TRBV11-2 and TRBJ1-3, with a tentative D call TRBD1 (6 bases). The germline CDR1 and CDR2 sequences are SGHAT and FQNNGV. The CDR3 totals 16 residues. Between the trimmed V and J ends, which lost 4 bases and 2 bases, there was a span of 15 bases.

The chain has TRBV7-2 and TRBJ2-2; D is perhaps TRBD1 (6 bases). Germline CDR1 and CDR2: SGHTA and FQGNSA. V gave up 3 bases and J gave up 7 bases, with 12 bases separating them. This CDR3 has 14 residues. Here the CDR3 DNA reads TGTGCCAGCAGCTTCCACAGGGACGGCGGGGAGCTGTTTTTT. This codes for CASSFHRDGGELFF.

V is TRBV3-1 (or the pseudogene TRBV3-2) and J is TRBJ1-1; D may be TRBD1 (6 bases). Germline loops: CDR1 LGHDT, CDR2 YNNKEL (reference sequence). The CDR3 extends over 15 amino acids. The ends were cut back, 4 bases at V and 5 bases at J, with 17 bases in the middle. The CDR3 region has the DNA TGTGCCAGCAGCCCACCCAGGGGTTTCAGAACTGAAGCTTTCTTT. The encoded protein is CASSPPRGFRTEAFF.

The genes are TRBV28 and TRBJ1-2; D unresolved. Germline V gene data show CDR1 as MDHEN and CDR2 as SYDVKM. Trimming took 4 bases from V and 8 from J, leaving 17 bases between them. This CDR3 contains 14 residues. In DNA form, the CDR3 reads TGTGCCAGCAGTTGGAGTCTGCCCAAAGAGGGCTACACCTTC. It encodes CASSWSLPKEGYTF.

The chain combines TRBV2 with TRBJ2-6; D possibly corresponds to TRBD2 (5 bases). The CDR3 has 15 amino acids. The germline gives CDR1 SNHLY, CDR2 FYNNEI. V shed 8 bases and J shed 2 bases, with 13 bases lying between them. CDR3 sequence: CASVEDAAGANVLTF. DNA for the CDR3: TGTGCCAGCGTGGAGGACGCGGCTGGGGCCAACGTCCTGACTTTC.

V gene TRBV19 combines with J gene TRBJ1-1; 7 bases map to TRBD1. This CDR3 is built from 14 residues. V was pared by 7 bases and J by 2 bases, with 7 bases of the junction left unmatched. Germline CDR1 and CDR2: LNHDA and SQIVND (reference sequence). CDR3 nucleotides: TGTGCCAGTACCCGCGACAGGGACAACACTGAAGCTTTCTTT. Protein product: CASTRDRDNTEAFF.

The V gene is TRBV20-1, the J gene TRBJ1-1, with D uncertain. The V gene's germline CDR1 is DFQATT and CDR2 SNEGSKA (reference sequence). Trimming cost V 3 bases and J 1 base, with 12 bases left between them. The CDR3 has 14 amino acids. The chain's CDR3 is CSASDFPKNTEAFF. The DNA of the CDR3 is TGCAGTGCTAGTGATTTCCCCAAGAACACTGAAGCTTTCTTT.